The 10 T cell receptor beta chains below were found in one sample sequenced in a study of T-cell reconstitution after alpha-beta-depleted transplantation in children. A library of TCRbeta sequences, prepared with unique molecular identifiers, was generated. One entry per CDR3 protein results from TCRdb running MiXCR on the PCR reads. The sample includes 700,000 to 950,000 distinct CDR3 sequences, roughly 15% seen only once; the top ten take roughly 5%. This sample comprised PBMCs, mostly from graft donor cells, obtained 360 days after TCRalphabeta/CD19-depleted stem cell transplant. These receptors originate from a male patient aged 10 to 17 who had a stem cell transplant for acute lymphoblastic leukemia, so the T cells may come from the graft donor.

This clonotype was seen a handful of times. The genes are TRBV12-3 or TRBV12-4 and TRBJ2-1; no reliable D call. The CDR3 loop spans 16 amino acids. The germline V and J ends were trimmed by 7 bases and 0 bases, with 16 bases remaining between them. The CDR3 sequence is CASTTRWGYSYNEQFF. In DNA, the CDR3 is TGTGCCAGCACGACCCGTTGGGGTTACTCCTACAATGAGCAGTTCTTC.

In its sample, this clonotype was seen many times. DNA of the CDR3: TGCGCCAGCAGAAAACGGACAGGGGGCGTAAACGAGCAGTACTTC. It translates to CASRKRTGGVNEQYF. The chain carries TRBV5-1 and TRBJ2-7; 11 nucleotides agree with TRBD1. Germline assignment: CDR1 SGHRS and CDR2 YFSETQ. CDR3 length: 15 residues. Losses at the gene ends were 5 bases for V and 5 bases for J; bases not matched to a gene: 9.

This rearrangement joins TRBV11-2 to TRBJ2-7; tentatively, D is TRBD2 (5 bases). V lost 3 bases, J lost 7 bases, and 16 bases lay in between. Germline loops: CDR1 SGHAT, CDR2 FQNNGV. The CDR3 contains 14 residues. The CDR3 sequence is CASSLGFASGEQYF. The DNA of the CDR3 is TGTGCCAGCAGCTTGGGCTTCGCCTCGGGGGAGCAGTACTTC.

J is TRBJ2-5 and V is TRBV3-1, with TRBD1 identical over 7 bases. CDR3 length: 15 amino acids. Germline loops: CDR1 LGHDT, CDR2 YNNKEL (reference sequence). V lost 3 bases, J lost 5 bases, and 9 bases stayed unmatched. Here the CDR3 DNA reads TGTGCCAGCAGCCAGGACGACAGGGCTTCGGAGACCCAGTACTTC. Translation gives CASSQDDRASETQYF.

This chain uses TRBV7-9 with TRBJ2-1; unclear D gene. The ends were cut back, 1 base at V and 7 bases at J, with 11 bases in the middle. Germline assignment: CDR1 SEHNR and CDR2 FQNEAQ (reference sequence). This CDR3 region has 14 residues. CDR3 sequence (DNA): TGTGCCAGCAGCTTAGGACCGTCGTGGAATGAGCAGTTCTTC. Its translation: CASSLGPSWNEQFF.

This clonotype turned up a few times. The rearrangement links TRBV3-1 to TRBJ1-1; D gene unclear. Looked up from germline, CDR1 is LGHDT and CDR2 is YNNKEL (reference sequence). With 0 bases removed from V and 3 bases from J, the gap between germline ends came to 20 bases. This CDR3 has 18 amino acids. The DNA for the CDR3 is TGTGCCAGCAGCCAAGATCTGGGTGCCACACCTGAACACACTGAAGCTTTCTTT. Residues: CASSQDLGATPEHTEAFF. Filled out from reference TRBV3-1 and TRBJ1-1, the complete variable domain reads DTAVSQTPKYLVTQMGNDKSIKCEQNLGHDTMYWYKQDSKKFLKIMFSYNNKELIINETVPNRFSPKSPDKAHLNLHINSLELGDSAVYFCASSQDLGATPEHTEAFFGQGTRLTVV.

This chain joins TRBV25-1 and TRBJ2-1; D is undetermined. Germline V gene data show CDR1 as MGHDK and CDR2 as SYGVNS. This CDR3 is 17 amino acids long. Trimming pared 3 bases from V and 0 bases from J, leaving 15 bases between. The CDR3: CASSDVWSPRSYNEQFF. In nucleotides, the CDR3 is TGTGCCAGCAGTGACGTTTGGAGCCCACGCTCCTACAATGAGCAGTTCTTC. The full variable domain, completed using reference TRBV25-1 and TRBJ2-1, is EADIYQTPRYLVIGTGKKITLECSQTMGHDKMYWYQQDPGMELHLIHYSYGVNSTEKGDLSSESTVSRIRTEHFPLTLESARPSHTSQYLCASSDVWSPRSYNEQFFGPGTRLTVL.

This clonotype occurred a few times. The gene calls are TRBV27 and TRBJ1-5, with D perhaps TRBD1 (6 bases). Deletions cut 1 base from V and 3 bases from J, with 10 bases between. Germline V lookup: CDR1 MNHEY, CDR2 SMNVEV (reference sequence). This CDR3 contains 15 residues. The CDR3 DNA follows: TGTGCCAGCAGTTTATTGGGGGCCCCCAATCAGCCCCAGCATTTT. Translated, it gives CASSLLGAPNQPQHF.

V is TRBV20-1 and J is TRBJ2-7, with unresolved D. Germline values: CDR1 DFQATT, CDR2 SNEGSKA (reference sequence). This CDR3 is built from 12 residues. The V end was cut by 0 bases, the J end by 6 bases, with 9 bases between. CDR3 amino acids: CSARDLAPEQYF. The CDR3 nucleotides read TGCAGTGCTAGAGATCTGGCTCCCGAGCAGTACTTC.

This clonotype has just a few counts. One end of the junction fails to match germline, which may point to a read error. The V and J genes are TRBV5-5 and TRBJ2-1; D tentatively reads TRBD1 or TRBD2 (5 bases each). Germline lookup yields CDR1 SGHKS and CDR2 YYEKEE (reference sequence). This CDR3 is 11 amino acids long. The CDR3 spells CASSWGRTGVF. Written as DNA, the CDR3 is TGTGCCAGCAGCTGGGGACGGACGGGCGTCTTC.